This entry features one T cell receptor beta chain sequence. As yet, its antigen is unknown. Lactation, pregnancy, other autoimmune disease or uncontrolled infection led to exclusion of patients. PBMCs were obtained from approximately 10 ml fresh peripheral blood. The data were obtained in a study of T cells in Graves' hyperthyroidism and ophthalmopathy. Amplification targeted TCR beta CDR3 regions from RNA transcripts. An initial round of RT-PCR targeting the TCR CDR3 relied on the HTBI primer set. One entry per CDR3 protein, called by TCRdb with MiXCR from the multiplex PCR reads. The data show roughly 700,000 distinct CDR3 sequences, roughly a third seen once. Study-wide results and limits: A model of 13 V-J pairs discriminated ophthalmopathy from stable hyperthyroidism. Blood also showed most of the thyroid clonotypes that were expanded above 0.001.

Trimming cost V 5 bases and J 1 base; bases outside gene matches: 5. The germline V gene has CDR1 SEHNR and CDR2 FQNEAQ (reference sequence). This CDR3 spans 15 amino acids. This chain uses TRBV7-9 with TRBJ1-1; 9 nucleotides agree with TRBD1. This TCR derives from a woman aged 35 to 49 with Graves' hyperthyroidism. Sequencing was carried out using blood. DNA for the CDR3: TGTGCCAGCAGCCAGGTGACAGGGGGGAACACTGAAGCTTTCTTT. Its translation: CASSQVTGGNTEAFF.